A single sample is the source of the 14 T cell receptor beta chains below, sequenced in a study of cytomegalovirus exposure and HLA in healthy donors. Use of 60 Vbeta and 13 Jbeta primers characterized the PCR. Only in-frame clones appear in the TCRdb table, and some are missing; sequencing was by immunoSEQ multiplex PCR. The repertoire holds around 100,000 clones, with roughly 83% as singletons. Sequencing used PBMCs. The receptors were sampled from a man younger than 35 in good health and CMV-seronegative.

The V gene is TRBV30, the J gene TRBJ2-5; a possible D gene is TRBD1 (5 bases). Germline V lookup: CDR1 GTSNPN, CDR2 SVGIG (reference sequence). The CDR3 spans 12 residues. The CDR3 here is CALHRFQETQYF. CDR3 in DNA: TGTGCGCTCCACAGGTTCCAAGAGACCCAGTACTTC. The full variable domain, rest sourced from reference TRBV30 and TRBJ2-5, is SQTIHQWPATLVQPVGSPLSLECTVEGTSNPNLYWYRQAAGRGLQLLFYSVGIGQISSEVPQNLSASRPQDRQFILSSKKLLLSDSGFYLCALHRFQETQYFGPGTRLLVL.

The chain couples TRBV6-1 to TRBJ1-1, with D perhaps matching TRBD1 (5 bases). This CDR3 spans 17 amino acids. CDR1 and CDR2 from the germline V gene are MNHNS and SASEGT. The V gene lost 1 base and the J gene lost 5 bases, with 20 bases spanning the gap. Written as DNA, the CDR3 is TGTGCCAGCAGTGAAGATTCGAGGGCAGGGCGGGGGACTGAAGCTTTCTTT. Its protein product is CASSEDSRAGRGTEAFF.

This clone was recorded a few times. This chain uses TRBV5-1 with TRBJ2-5; D unresolved. The germline gives CDR1 SGHRS, CDR2 YFSETQ. V lost 4 bases to trimming and J lost 2 bases, with 12 bases between them. The CDR3 totals 14 residues. Here the CDR3 reads CASSPGRIQETQYF. DNA of the CDR3: TGCGCCAGCAGCCCCGGTCGAATACAAGAGACCCAGTACTTC.

CDR3 amino acids: CSVRHAEGYEQYF. The CDR3 DNA is TGCAGCGTGAGACACGCGGAGGGCTACGAGCAGTACTTC. The chain recombines TRBV29-1 with TRBJ2-7; tentative D call: TRBD2 (6 bases). The CDR3 is 13 amino acids. CDR1 SQVTM and CDR2 ANQGSEA come from the germline V gene. Trimming took off 6 bases at V and 3 bases at J, with 15 bases between the two ends.

The chain uses TRBV9 and TRBJ2-7; TRBD2 is a possible D gene (5 bases). The CDR3 has 13 amino acids. Trimming took 1 base from V and 6 from J, leaving 11 bases between them. Germline loops: CDR1 SGDLS, CDR2 YYNGEE. DNA of the CDR3: TGTGCCAGCAGCGTATCTACTGGGAGCGAGCAGTACTTC. This codes for CASSVSTGSEQYF.

The J gene is TRBJ2-1, the V gene TRBV9; 9 nucleotides align to TRBD2. V lost 0 bases to trimming and J lost 5 bases; unmatched junction nucleotides: 3. Germline V gives CDR1 SGDLS, CDR2 YYNGEE. CDR3 size: 15 residues. CDR3 sequence: CASSVVGGRDNEQFF. The CDR3 DNA is TGTGCCAGCAGCGTAGTGGGCGGGAGGGACAATGAGCAGTTCTTC.

This clone was counted a few times. The V call is TRBV4-2, the J call TRBJ1-1; TRBD1 matches 7 bases. V lost 5 bases to trimming and J lost 7 bases; unmatched junction nucleotides: 7. The germline CDR1 and CDR2 sequences are LGHNA and YNFKEQ. The CDR3 has 13 amino acids. The CDR3 here is CASSTQSGGEAFF. In DNA, the CDR3 is TGTGCCAGCAGCACCCAGTCAGGGGGTGAAGCTTTCTTT.

V is TRBV6-6 and J is TRBJ1-2, with TRBD1 as a possible D gene (6 bases). Germline lookup yields CDR1 MNHNY and CDR2 SVGAGI (reference sequence). CDR3 length: 13 amino acids. The V end was cut by 9 bases, the J end by 8 bases, with 19 bases between. The CDR3 here is CASLRDTAVGYTF. In DNA form, the CDR3 reads TGTGCCAGTCTCCGGGACACCGCTGTCGGCTACACCTTC.

The rearrangement joins TRBV9 to TRBJ2-1, with TRBD2 matching 15 bases. Per the germline V gene, CDR1 is SGDLS and CDR2 is YYNGEE. The CDR3 contains 16 residues. Trimming removed 0 bases from V and 7 bases from J; junction bases left unmatched: 2. CDR3 protein: CASSVVGTSGRNEQFF. The DNA of the CDR3 is TGTGCCAGCAGCGTAGTAGGGACTAGCGGGAGGAATGAGCAGTTCTTC.

The V and J genes are TRBV5-1 and TRBJ2-5; D unclear. V was cut by 4 bases and J by 4 bases, with 17 bases left in between. The germline CDR1 and CDR2 sequences are SGHRS and YFSETQ. The CDR3 has 15 amino acids. The CDR3 DNA reads as TGCGCCAGCAGCCCGTCCCCCACGCCGGGAGAGACCCAGTACTTC. Residues: CASSPSPTPGETQYF.

The V call is TRBV7-2, the J call TRBJ1-2, with D perhaps TRBD1 (5 bases). The V end was cut by 6 bases, the J end by 6 bases, with 14 bases between. This CDR3 has 13 amino acids. The germline gives CDR1 SGHTA, CDR2 FQGNSA. CDR3 nucleotide sequence: TGTGCCAGCAGGTCAATGTGGGGGGATGGCTACACCTTC. Protein: CASRSMWGDGYTF. Supplemented by reference TRBV7-2 and TRBJ1-2, the full variable domain reads GAGVSQSPSNKVTEKGKDVELRCDPISGHTALYWYRQSLGQGLEFLIYFQGNSAPDKSGLPSDRFSAERTGGSVSTLTIQRTQQEDSAVYLCASRSMWGDGYTFGSGTRLTVV.

The gene calls are TRBV5-1 and TRBJ2-5; D might be TRBD2 (5 bases). The V end was cut by 0 bases, the J end by 1 base, with 16 bases between. This CDR3 is built from 17 residues. Germline loops: CDR1 SGHRS, CDR2 YFSETQ. In DNA, the CDR3 is TGCGCCAGCAGCTTGGTGGGTAGCGCGCGAGGCCAAGAGACCCAGTACTTC. Translating it yields CASSLVGSARGQETQYF. The complete variable domain, with remaining parts taken from reference TRBV5-1 and TRBJ2-5, reads KAGVTQTPRYLIKTRGQQVTLSCSPISGHRSVSWYQQTPGQGLQFLFEYFSETQRNKGNFPGRFSGRQFSNSRSEMNVSTLELGDSALYLCASSLVGSARGQETQYFGPGTRLLVL.

This sequence joins TRBV27 and TRBJ1-2, with 8 bases that match TRBD1. Germline assignment: CDR1 MNHEY and CDR2 SMNVEV (reference sequence). The length of the CDR3 is 16 residues. The J segment lost 0 bases and the V segment lost 5 bases, leaving 8 bases of the junction unmatched. The CDR3 DNA reads as TGTGCCAGCAGTGCGGGACAGGCAACCGCTAACTATGGCTACACCTTC. Encoded protein: CASSAGQATANYGYTF.

The V and J genes are TRBV6-1 and TRBJ1-2; D perhaps matches TRBD1 (5 bases). Germline assignment: CDR1 MNHNS and CDR2 SASEGT. The CDR3 has 13 amino acids. The V gene lost 8 bases and the J gene lost 1 base, with 11 bases spanning the gap. CDR3 in DNA: TGTGCCAGCTCAATTGACAGTAACTATGGCTACACCTTC. It yields the protein CASSIDSNYGYTF.